The following is a TCR beta chain sequence with its context. Sequencing was performed with immunoSEQ multiplex PCR; in TCRdb, only in-frame clones are kept and a portion is missing. The sample records 110,000 or so clones, under 95% being singletons. This sample was included in a study of T cell changes during pregnancy in multiple sclerosis. Germline V gene data show CDR1 as SGHTA and CDR2 as FQGTGA. This CDR3 contains 14 residues. Trimming took off 3 bases at V and 1 base at J, with 7 bases between the two ends. The rearrangement links TRBV7-3 to TRBJ1-5; the D is unclear. This receptor was obtained from a female donor with multiple sclerosis, enrolled in a pregnancy study. The sample was peripheral blood, taken before pregnancy. The CDR3 is CASSFLQSNQPQHF. The CDR3 DNA reads as TGTGCCAGCAGCTTTCTACAGAGCAATCAGCCCCAGCATTTT. The entire variable domain, with the rest obtained from reference TRBV7-3 and TRBJ1-5, is as follows: GAGVSQTPSNKVTEKGKYVELRCDPISGHTALYWYRQSLGQGPEFLIYFQGTGAADDSGLPNDRFFAVRPEGSVSTLKIQRTERGDSAVYLCASSFLQSNQPQHFGDGTRLSIL.